Listed here are 26 T cell receptor beta chains from one sample, sequenced in a study of shared clonotypes between healthy human individuals. Repertoires were generated with immunoSEQ multiplex PCR, while TCRdb's copy carries only in-frame clones and drops some. This sample carries about 2.3 million clones, 85% to 95% of them seen once, and the ten largest clones take 0.37%. The sequencing sample was made of naive CD4+ T cells from PBMCs. The sample's subset: CD45RA+ positively selected. All receptors come from a man between 18 and 35 years old in good health. Some clones in this sample may be carry-over from other donors' samples.

The chain carries TRBV7-9 and TRBJ2-7; 9 nucleotides agree with TRBD2. Trimming removed 9 bases from V and 3 bases from J; junction bases left unmatched: 12. From germline, CDR1 is SEHNR and CDR2 FQNEAQ (reference sequence). The CDR3 covers 15 residues. CDR3 region: CASGIRAGGDYEQYF. CDR3 coding DNA: TGTGCCAGTGGGATTCGGGCGGGAGGGGACTACGAGCAGTACTTC. The full variable domain, rest sourced from reference TRBV7-9 and TRBJ2-7, is DTGVSQNPRHKITKRGQNVTFRCDPISEHNRLYWYRQTLGQGPEFLTYFQNEAQLEKSRLLSDRFSAERPKGSFSTLEIQRTEQGDSAMYLCASGIRAGGDYEQYFGPGTRLTVT.

The J gene is TRBJ1-2, the V gene TRBV27; 8 bases are shared with TRBD1. Germline-derived CDR1 and CDR2 are MNHEY and SMNVEV (reference sequence). The length of the CDR3 is 14 residues. Germline trimming cut 3 bases from V and 8 bases from J; bases unmatched to any gene: 8. The CDR3 DNA follows: TGTGCCAGCAGTTTTGGACAGGGAGAGAACGGCTACACCTTC. Translated, it gives CASSFGQGENGYTF.

This chain connects TRBV6-5 to TRBJ2-3; D remains unclear. V lost 4 bases and J 6 bases, leaving 20 bases between the germline ends. The CDR3 consists of 16 residues. CDR1 MNHEY and CDR2 SVGAGI come from the germline V gene. As DNA, the CDR3 is TGTGCCAGCAGTTCGATATCCTGGACGGCCAGGGATACGCAGTATTTT. Its protein product is CASSSISWTARDTQYF.

The chain couples TRBV18 to TRBJ1-3, with 8 bases fitting TRBD1. V shed 5 bases and J 0 bases; nucleotides not matched to a gene: 6. The CDR3 loop spans 16 amino acids. CDR1 is KGHSH and CDR2 is LQKENI in the germline V gene. Here the CDR3 DNA reads TGTGCCAGCTCAGGGGGACAGGCCCACTCTGGAAACACCATATATTTT. Encoded protein: CASSGGQAHSGNTIYF.

CDR3 DNA: TGTGCCAGCAGCTTAGTCTCCTACGAGCAGTACTTC. As protein: CASSLVSYEQYF. This rearrangement joins TRBV7-3 to TRBJ2-7; D is unresolved. Germline-derived CDR1 and CDR2 are SGHTA and FQGTGA. CDR3 length: 12 amino acids. Trimming shortened V by 2 bases and J by 0 bases, and 2 bases separated the two germline ends.

The gene calls are TRBV6-1 and TRBJ2-5; D is perhaps TRBD1 (8 bases). V was trimmed by 5 bases and J by 5 bases, leaving 15 bases between them. Germline loops: CDR1 MNHNS, CDR2 SASEGT. The CDR3 has 14 amino acids. The CDR3 protein is CASSPGQGGETQYF. DNA of the CDR3: TGTGCCAGCAGTCCCGGACAGGGAGGGGAGACCCAGTACTTC.

The chain employs TRBV19 and TRBJ2-5, with TRBD1 identical over 11 bases. CDR3 size: 17 residues. V dropped 10 bases and J dropped 3; count of bases not matched to a gene: 16. The germline gives CDR1 LNHDA, CDR2 SQIVND (reference sequence). This chain's CDR3 is CATQGGQGAFNEETQYF. As DNA, the CDR3 is TGTGCCACCCAAGGTGGACAGGGGGCATTTAATGAAGAGACCCAGTACTTC.

The V and J genes are TRBV20-1 and TRBJ2-7, with D uncertain. Trimming stripped 4 bases from V and 9 bases from J, with 10 bases between. Per germline, CDR1 DFQATT and CDR2 SNEGSKA (reference sequence). CDR3 length equals 10 residues. CDR3 protein: CSAIWVRQYF. The CDR3 nucleotides read TGCAGTGCTATTTGGGTGCGGCAGTACTTC.

The chain combines TRBV21-1 with TRBJ2-7; TRBD2, as called in the table, went unchecked against the DNA. TRBV21-1 is tagged as a pseudogene. This CDR3 contains 14 residues. CDR3 bases: TGTGCCAGCAGCGACCAATGGAGCAGCTACGAGCAGTACTTC. This translates into CASSDQWSSYEQYF.

The J gene is TRBJ2-5, the V gene TRBV2; perhaps TRBD2 as D (6 bases). Germline assignment: CDR1 SNHLY and CDR2 FYNNEI. The V end lost 5 bases, the J end lost 3 bases, and 10 bases lay between the germline ends. CDR3 length equals 13 residues. Written as DNA, the CDR3 is TGTGCCAGCAGTTCCAAGCGGGAAGAGACCCAGTACTTC. Its translation: CASSSKREETQYF.

The chain carries TRBV7-9 and TRBJ2-6, with D perhaps matching TRBD1 (5 bases). The CDR3 has 16 amino acids. V lost 8 bases and J 4 bases, leaving 18 bases between the germline ends. CDR1 is SEHNR, CDR2 FQNEAQ, per germline (reference sequence). DNA of the CDR3: TGTGCCAGCGTGCCCCAGGGTTCATACGGGGCCAACGTCCTGACTTTC. It specifies CASVPQGSYGANVLTF.

On this clone itself: Other nucleotide sequences in the sample specify the same CDR3. This chain joins TRBV5-1 and TRBJ1-3; D ambiguous. The V end lost 5 bases, the J end lost 0 bases, and 9 bases lay between the germline ends. The CDR3 extends over 14 amino acids. Germline V gives CDR1 SGHRS, CDR2 YFSETQ. CDR3: CASRLTGSGNTIYF. The DNA of the CDR3 is TGCGCCAGCAGGCTGACGGGCTCTGGAAACACCATATATTTT.

The V gene is TRBV5-4, the J gene TRBJ1-1; TRBD1 might be the D (6 bases). V was clipped by 4 bases and J by 2 bases, with 18 bases between them. Looked up from germline, CDR1 is SGHNT and CDR2 is YYREEE (reference sequence). This CDR3 has 16 residues. CDR3 in DNA: TGTGCCAGCAGCCCCCCCCGCGGGGGCGGTAACACTGAAGCTTTCTTT. Translating it yields CASSPPRGGGNTEAFF.

About this clone itself: At one boundary the junction diverges from the germline segment, which might be a read error. This sequence joins TRBV5-6 and TRBJ2-7; weak D call: TRBD1 (6 bases). Per germline, CDR1 SGHDT and CDR2 YYEEEE. The CDR3 runs to 15 residues. The CDR3 DNA follows: TGTGCCAGCAGCATCCCCACGAGGGGGTTGTACGGGCAGTACTTC. It encodes CASSIPTRGLYGQYF.

The chain carries TRBV15 and TRBJ1-3; 7 positions match TRBD1. J was trimmed by 0 bases and V by 0 bases; bases with no gene match: 8. The length of the CDR3 is 18 residues. The germline gives CDR1 LNHNV, CDR2 YYDKDF (reference sequence). CDR3 residues: CATSRDGRGHRSGNTIYF. The CDR3 DNA follows: TGTGCCACCAGCAGAGATGGGAGGGGGCACCGCTCTGGAAACACCATATATTTT.

The chain combines TRBV2 with TRBJ2-7; maybe TRBD1 (6 bases). The ends were cut back, 6 bases at V and 3 bases at J, with 9 bases in the middle. CDR1 is SNHLY and CDR2 is FYNNEI in the germline V gene. This CDR3 comprises 12 residues. In DNA form, the CDR3 reads TGTGCCAGCAGGAAACAGGGCTACGAGCAGTACTTC. Translated, it gives CASRKQGYEQYF.

This chain uses TRBV2 with TRBJ2-7; TRBD1 is a possible D gene (6 bases). Germline V gene data show CDR1 as SNHLY and CDR2 as FYNNEI. The V end was cut by 4 bases, the J end by 4 bases, with 20 bases between. CDR3 length: 16 amino acids. CDR3 nucleotide sequence: TGTGCCAGCAGTGCTCCCCCAGGGGCCCTTTTTTACGAGCAGTACTTC. As protein: CASSAPPGALFYEQYF.

The genes are TRBV6-6 and TRBJ2-1; TRBD1 agrees at 8 bases. Losses at the gene ends were 6 bases for V and 5 bases for J; bases not matched to a gene: 6. CDR1 and CDR2 from the germline V gene are MNHNY and SVGAGI (reference sequence). This CDR3 contains 14 residues. CDR3 nucleotide sequence: TGTGCCAGCAGGATAGGACAGGGCCACAATGAGCAGTTCTTC. Protein sequence: CASRIGQGHNEQFF.

This chain connects TRBV5-1 to TRBJ2-7; D not resolved. Per germline, CDR1 SGHRS and CDR2 YFSETQ. Between the trimmed V and J ends, which lost 0 bases and 2 bases, there was a span of 9 bases. This CDR3 region has 14 residues. CDR3 in DNA: TGCGCCAGCAGCTTGGCCCGGGCGCCCTACGAGCAGTACTTC. Translation: CASSLARAPYEQYF.

V and J are TRBV28 and TRBJ2-7; D may match TRBD1 or TRBD2 (5 bases each). The CDR3 consists of 15 residues. V was clipped by 6 bases and J by 1 base, with 16 bases between them. Germline loops: CDR1 MDHEN, CDR2 SYDVKM. The CDR3 is CASSYGGFLSYEQYF. The DNA of the CDR3 is TGTGCCAGCAGCTATGGGGGATTCCTTTCCTACGAGCAGTACTTC. Drawing the rest from reference TRBV28 and TRBJ2-7, the complete variable domain is DVKVTQSSRYLVKRTGEKVFLECVQDMDHENMFWYRQDPGLGLRLIYFSYDVKMKEKGDIPEGYSVSREKKERFSLILESASTNQTSMYLCASSYGGFLSYEQYFGPGTRLTVT.

This rearrangement joins TRBV29-1 to TRBJ1-1, with TRBD1 identical over 7 bases. CDR3 length equals 13 residues. Per germline, CDR1 SQVTM and CDR2 ANQGSEA. Trimming cost V 6 bases and J 5 bases; bases outside gene matches: 9. The CDR3 DNA is TGCAGCGTGCGGACAGGCGCGAGAACTGAAGCTTTCTTT. Translation gives CSVRTGARTEAFF.

This chain connects TRBV5-1 to TRBJ2-5; TRBD2 matches at 7 bases. Germline trimming cut 4 bases from V and 5 bases from J; bases unmatched to any gene: 14. Per germline, CDR1 SGHRS and CDR2 YFSETQ. The CDR3 runs to 16 residues. CDR3 nucleotides: TGCGCCAGCAGCAGCCTCCTTAGCGGGCTTAAGGAGACCCAGTACTTC. Encoded protein: CASSSLLSGLKETQYF.

V usage is TRBV6-6 and J usage is TRBJ1-1; D is perhaps TRBD1 (6 bases). The CDR3 sequence is 14 residues long. Trimming pared 8 bases from V and 1 base from J, leaving 14 bases between. Germline values: CDR1 MNHNY, CDR2 SVGAGI (reference sequence). The chain's CDR3 is CASSAGARNTEAFF. CDR3 in DNA: TGTGCCAGCTCCGCAGGGGCCAGGAACACTGAAGCTTTCTTT.

This sequence joins TRBV28 and TRBJ1-1; no reliable D call. Germline CDR1 MDHEN, CDR2 SYDVKM. The CDR3 consists of 13 residues. V was cut by 7 bases and J by 0 bases, with 9 bases left in between. CDR3 sequence (DNA): TGTGCCAGCATATCCCCAGTGAACACTGAAGCTTTCTTT. Protein: CASISPVNTEAFF.

About this clone itself: Additional DNA sequences in this sample encode the identical CDR3. The chain has TRBV5-1 and TRBJ1-5; D gene uncertain. Per germline, CDR1 SGHRS and CDR2 YFSETQ. CDR3 length: 15 residues. V gave up 0 bases and J gave up 2 bases, with 9 bases separating them. The CDR3 region has the DNA TGCGCCAGCAGCTTGGCCGGCGGAGGCAATCAGCCCCAGCATTTT. It specifies CASSLAGGGNQPQHF.

A word on this clone: The same CDR3 can be traced to other DNA sequences in this sample. This chain uses TRBV5-4 with TRBJ1-5; maybe TRBD1 (5 bases). V lost 0 bases, J lost 1 base, and 5 bases lay in between. This CDR3 is built from 14 residues. Germline CDR1 is SGHNT and CDR2 is YYREEE (reference sequence). CDR3 sequence (DNA): TGTGCCAGCAGCTTGGAGGGGAGCAATCAGCCCCAGCATTTT. It yields the protein CASSLEGSNQPQHF.